This T cell receptor beta chain originates from a study of cytomegalovirus exposure and HLA in healthy donors. Points from the study as a whole: Researchers counted roughly 160 TCR beta chains as cytomegalovirus-associated. Cytomegalovirus status, reportedly, was diagnosed with high specificity and sensitivity by the classifier. Whilst most TCR sequences proved rare, a subset of public TCRs occurred across many donors.

The protocol was immunoSEQ multiplex PCR, while the TCRdb copy is restricted to in-frame clones and leaves out a portion. The table has 150,000 to 200,000 clones, 91% seen once; the top ten hold 3%. CDR1 is LNHNV and CDR2 is YYDKDF in the germline V gene (reference sequence). This CDR3 contains 12 residues. V lost 0 bases, J lost 10 bases, and 7 bases lay in between. About this clone itself: Its target is not known.

The sample taken for sequencing was PBMCs. The chain is built from TRBV15 and TRBJ2-1; D remains ambiguous. The sequence was collected from a woman aged 18-29 years in good health and CMV-seropositive. Here the CDR3 DNA reads TGTGCCACCAGCAGAGATGTCAGGGAGCAGTTCTTC. Its translation is CATSRDVREQFF.